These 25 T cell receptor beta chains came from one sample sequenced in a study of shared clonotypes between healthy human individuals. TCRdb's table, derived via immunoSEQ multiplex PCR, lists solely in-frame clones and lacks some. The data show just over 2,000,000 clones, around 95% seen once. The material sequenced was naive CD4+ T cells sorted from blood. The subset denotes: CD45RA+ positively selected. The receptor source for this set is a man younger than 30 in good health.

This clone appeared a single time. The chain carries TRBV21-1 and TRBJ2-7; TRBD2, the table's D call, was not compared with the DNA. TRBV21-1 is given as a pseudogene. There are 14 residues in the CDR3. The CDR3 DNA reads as TGTGCCAGCGTCCTTAGCGGGAGAGGCCACGAGCAGTACTTC. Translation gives CASVLSGRGHEQYF.

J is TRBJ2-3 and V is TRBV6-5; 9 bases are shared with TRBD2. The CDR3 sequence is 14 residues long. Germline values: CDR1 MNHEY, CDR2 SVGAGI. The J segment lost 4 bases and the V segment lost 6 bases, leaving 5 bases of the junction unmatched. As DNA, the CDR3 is TGTGCCAGCAGACCAGGGACTAGCCCAGATACGCAGTATTTT. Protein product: CASRPGTSPDTQYF.

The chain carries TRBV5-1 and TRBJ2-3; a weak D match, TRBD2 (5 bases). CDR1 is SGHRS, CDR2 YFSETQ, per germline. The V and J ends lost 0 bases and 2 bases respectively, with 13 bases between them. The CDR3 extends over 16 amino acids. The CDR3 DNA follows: TGCGCCAGCAGCTTGGCCTTAGGAGCGGCCACAGATACGCAGTATTTT. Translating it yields CASSLALGAATDTQYF.

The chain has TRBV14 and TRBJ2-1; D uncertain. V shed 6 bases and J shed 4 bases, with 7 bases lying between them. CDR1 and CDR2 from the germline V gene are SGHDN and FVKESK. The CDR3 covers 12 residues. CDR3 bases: TGTGCCAGCAGTCGAGATTACAATGAGCAGTTCTTC. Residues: CASSRDYNEQFF.

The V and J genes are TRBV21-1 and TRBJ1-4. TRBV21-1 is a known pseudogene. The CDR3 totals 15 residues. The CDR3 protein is CASSKEGRSNEKLFF. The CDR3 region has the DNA TGTGCCAGCAGCAAAGAGGGCAGGTCTAATGAAAAACTGTTTTTT.

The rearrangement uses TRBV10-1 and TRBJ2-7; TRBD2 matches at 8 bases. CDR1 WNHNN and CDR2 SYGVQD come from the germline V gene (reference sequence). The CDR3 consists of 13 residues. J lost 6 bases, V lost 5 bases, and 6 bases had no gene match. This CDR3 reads CASSPGLGGEQYF. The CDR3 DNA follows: TGCGCCAGCAGTCCGGGACTAGGCGGCGAGCAGTACTTC.

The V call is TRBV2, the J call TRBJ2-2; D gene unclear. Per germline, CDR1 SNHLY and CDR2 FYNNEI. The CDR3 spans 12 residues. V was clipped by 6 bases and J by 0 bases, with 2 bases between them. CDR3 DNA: TGTGCCAGCAGGACGAACACCGGGGAGCTGTTTTTT. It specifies CASRTNTGELFF. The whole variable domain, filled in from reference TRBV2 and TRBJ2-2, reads EPEVTQTPSHQVTQMGQEVILRCVPISNHLYFYWYRQILGQKVEFLVSFYNNEISEKSEIFDDQFSVERPDGSNFTLKIRSTKLEDSAMYFCASRTNTGELFFGEGSRLTVL.

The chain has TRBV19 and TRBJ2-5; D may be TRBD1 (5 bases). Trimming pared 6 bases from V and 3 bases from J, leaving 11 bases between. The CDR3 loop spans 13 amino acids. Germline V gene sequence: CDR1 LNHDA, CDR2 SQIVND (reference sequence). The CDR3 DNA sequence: TGTGCCAGTAGGGAGACAGCCAAAGAGACCCAGTACTTC. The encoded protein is CASRETAKETQYF.

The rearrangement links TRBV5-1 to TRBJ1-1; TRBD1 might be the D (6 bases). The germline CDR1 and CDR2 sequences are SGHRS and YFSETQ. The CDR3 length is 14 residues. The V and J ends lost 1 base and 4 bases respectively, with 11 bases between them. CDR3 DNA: TGCGCCAGCAGCTTGTGGGGGCTAGGCACTGAAGCTTTCTTT. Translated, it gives CASSLWGLGTEAFF.

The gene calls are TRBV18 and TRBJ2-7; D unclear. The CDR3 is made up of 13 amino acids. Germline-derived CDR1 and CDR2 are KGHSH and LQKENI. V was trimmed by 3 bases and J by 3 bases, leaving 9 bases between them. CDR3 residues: CASSPQTDYEQYF. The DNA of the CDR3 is TGTGCCAGCTCACCGCAGACGGACTACGAGCAGTACTTC.

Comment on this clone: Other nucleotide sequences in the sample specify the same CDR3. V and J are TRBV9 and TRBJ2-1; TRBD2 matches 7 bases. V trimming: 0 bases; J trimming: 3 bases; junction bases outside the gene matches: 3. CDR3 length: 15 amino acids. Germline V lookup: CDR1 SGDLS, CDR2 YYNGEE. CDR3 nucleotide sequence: TGTGCCAGCAGCGTAGGAGGCGGGGGCTACAATGAGCAGTTCTTC. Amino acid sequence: CASSVGGGGYNEQFF.

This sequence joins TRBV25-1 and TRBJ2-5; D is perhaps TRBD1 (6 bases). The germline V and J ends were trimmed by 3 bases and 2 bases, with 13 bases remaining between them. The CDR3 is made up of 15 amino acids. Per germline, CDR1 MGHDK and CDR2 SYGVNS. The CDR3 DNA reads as TGTGCCAGCAGTGATTCAGGGGCCTTACAAGAGACCCAGTACTTC. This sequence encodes CASSDSGALQETQYF.

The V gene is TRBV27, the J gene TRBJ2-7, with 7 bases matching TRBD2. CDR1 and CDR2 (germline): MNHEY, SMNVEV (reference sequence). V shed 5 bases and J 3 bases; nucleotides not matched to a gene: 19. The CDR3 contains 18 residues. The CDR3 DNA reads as TGTGCCAGCAGTCATCTTAGCTCGGCGGGACTAAGACTCTACGAGCAGTACTTC. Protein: CASSHLSSAGLRLYEQYF.

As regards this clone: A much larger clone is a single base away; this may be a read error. The CDR3 protein is CAWPDRGGLAEQYF. DNA of the CDR3: TGTGCCTGGCCAGACAGGGGAGGACTAGCCGAGCAGTACTTC. The V and J genes are TRBV30 and TRBJ2-5; the D call may be TRBD1 or TRBD2 (8 bases each). The end of the DNA is better explained by TRBJ2-7, so the J call may be wrong. Per germline, CDR1 GTSNPN and CDR2 SVGIG (reference sequence). CDR3 length equals 14 residues.

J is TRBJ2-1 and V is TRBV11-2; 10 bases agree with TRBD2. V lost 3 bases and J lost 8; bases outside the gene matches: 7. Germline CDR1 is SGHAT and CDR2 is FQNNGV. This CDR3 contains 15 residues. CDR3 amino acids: CASSFSGRNMHEQFF. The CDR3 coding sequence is TGTGCCAGCAGCTTTAGCGGGAGGAATATGCATGAGCAGTTCTTC.

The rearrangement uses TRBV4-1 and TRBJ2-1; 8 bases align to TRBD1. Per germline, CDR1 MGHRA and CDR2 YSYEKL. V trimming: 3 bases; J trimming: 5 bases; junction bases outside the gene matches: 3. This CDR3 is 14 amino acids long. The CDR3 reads CASSHTQGDNEQFF. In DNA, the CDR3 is TGCGCCAGCAGCCACACACAGGGGGACAATGAGCAGTTCTTC.

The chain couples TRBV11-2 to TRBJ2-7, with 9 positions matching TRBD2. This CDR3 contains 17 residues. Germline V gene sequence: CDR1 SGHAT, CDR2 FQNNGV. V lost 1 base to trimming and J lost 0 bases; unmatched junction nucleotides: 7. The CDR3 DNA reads TGTGCCAGCAGCTTAGGCGGACTAGCGCGGCGCTCCTACGAGCAGTACTTC. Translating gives CASSLGGLARRSYEQYF.

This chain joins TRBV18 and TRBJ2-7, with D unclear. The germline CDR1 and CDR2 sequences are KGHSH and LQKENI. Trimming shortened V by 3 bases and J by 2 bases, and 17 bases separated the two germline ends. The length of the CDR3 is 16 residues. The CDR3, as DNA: TGTGCCAGCTCACCCCCGGGTCATATAGGAACCTACGAGCAGTACTTC. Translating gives CASSPPGHIGTYEQYF.

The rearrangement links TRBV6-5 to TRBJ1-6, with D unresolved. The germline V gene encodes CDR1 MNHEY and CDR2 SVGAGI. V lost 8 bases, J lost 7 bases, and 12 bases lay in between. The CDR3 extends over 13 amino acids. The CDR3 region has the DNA TGTGCCAGCCAACGTGGTCAGAATTCACCCCTCCACTTT. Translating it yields CASQRGQNSPLHF.

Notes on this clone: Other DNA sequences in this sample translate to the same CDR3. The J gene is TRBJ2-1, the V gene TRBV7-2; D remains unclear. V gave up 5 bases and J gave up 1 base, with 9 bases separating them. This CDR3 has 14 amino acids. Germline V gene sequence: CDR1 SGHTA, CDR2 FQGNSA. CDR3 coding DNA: TGTGCCAGCAGCCCACCGGGTTCCTACAATGAGCAGTTCTTC. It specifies CASSPPGSYNEQFF.

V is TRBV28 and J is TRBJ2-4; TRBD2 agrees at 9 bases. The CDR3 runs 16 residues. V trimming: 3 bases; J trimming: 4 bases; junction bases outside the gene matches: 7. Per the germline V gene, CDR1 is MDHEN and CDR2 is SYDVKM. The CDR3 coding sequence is TGTGCCAGCAGTTTGTTAAGCGGGGGGCCAAAAAACATTCAGTACTTC. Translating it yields CASSLLSGGPKNIQYF.

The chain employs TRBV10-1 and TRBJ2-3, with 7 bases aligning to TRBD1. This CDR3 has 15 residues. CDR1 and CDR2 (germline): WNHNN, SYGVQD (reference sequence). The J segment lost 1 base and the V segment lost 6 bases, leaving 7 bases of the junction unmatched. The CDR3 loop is CASSEQGTGTDTQYF. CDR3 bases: TGCGCCAGCAGCGAACAGGGGACAGGCACAGATACGCAGTATTTT.

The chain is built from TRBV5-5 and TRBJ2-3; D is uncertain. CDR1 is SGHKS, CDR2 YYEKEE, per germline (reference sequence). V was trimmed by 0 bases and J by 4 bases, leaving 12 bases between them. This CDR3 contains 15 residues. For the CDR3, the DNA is TGTGCCAGCAGCTTGGAACTACCCCGGCCAGATACGCAGTATTTT. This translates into CASSLELPRPDTQYF. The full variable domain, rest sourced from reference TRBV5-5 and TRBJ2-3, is DAGVTQSPTHLIKTRGQQVTLRCSPISGHKSVSWYQQVLGQGPQFIFQYYEKEERGRGNFPDRFSARQFPNYSSELNVNALLLGDSALYLCASSLELPRPDTQYFGPGTRLTVL.

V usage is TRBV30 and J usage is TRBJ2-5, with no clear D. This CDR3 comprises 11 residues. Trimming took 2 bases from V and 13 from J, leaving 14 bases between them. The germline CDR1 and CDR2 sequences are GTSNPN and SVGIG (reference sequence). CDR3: CAWSQKARSYF. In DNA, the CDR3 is TGTGCCTGGAGTCAAAAGGCCAGGTCGTACTTC.

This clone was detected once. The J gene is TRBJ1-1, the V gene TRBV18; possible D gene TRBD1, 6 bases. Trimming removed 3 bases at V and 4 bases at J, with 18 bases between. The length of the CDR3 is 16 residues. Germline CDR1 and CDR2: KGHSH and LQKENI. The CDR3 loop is CASSPSQGRGGTEAFF. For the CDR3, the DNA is TGTGCCAGCTCACCGTCACAGGGCCGGGGTGGCACTGAAGCTTTCTTT.